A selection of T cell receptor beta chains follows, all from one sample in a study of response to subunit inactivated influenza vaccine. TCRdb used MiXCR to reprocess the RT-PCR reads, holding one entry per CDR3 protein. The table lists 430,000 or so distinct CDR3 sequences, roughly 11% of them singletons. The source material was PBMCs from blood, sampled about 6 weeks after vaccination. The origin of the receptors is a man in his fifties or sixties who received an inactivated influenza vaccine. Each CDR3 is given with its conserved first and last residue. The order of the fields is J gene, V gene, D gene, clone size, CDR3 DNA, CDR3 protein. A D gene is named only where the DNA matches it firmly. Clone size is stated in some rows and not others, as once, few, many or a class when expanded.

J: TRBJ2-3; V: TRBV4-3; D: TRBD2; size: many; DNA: TGCGCCAGCAGCTCTCGCGGGGGAATGACAGATACGCAGTATTTT; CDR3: CASSSRGGMTDTQYF
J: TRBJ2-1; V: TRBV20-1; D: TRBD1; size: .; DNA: TGCAGTGCTAGCAGGACAGGGGAATACAATGAGCAGTTCTTC; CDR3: CSASRTGEYNEQFF
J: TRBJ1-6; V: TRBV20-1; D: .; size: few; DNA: TGCAGTGCCAGGGACAACTCCTATAATTCACCCCTCCACTTT; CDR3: CSARDNSYNSPLHF
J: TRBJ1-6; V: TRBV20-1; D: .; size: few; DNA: TGCAGTGCTATGAGGAGCTCCTATAATTCACCCCTCCACTTT; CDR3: CSAMRSSYNSPLHF
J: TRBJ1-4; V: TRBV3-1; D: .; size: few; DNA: TGTGCCAGCAGCCAAGGGTTAGTGGCTAATGAAAAACTGTTTTTT; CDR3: CASSQGLVANEKLFF
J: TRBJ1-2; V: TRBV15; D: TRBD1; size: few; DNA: TGTGCCACCAGCAGAGATTCAGGGGGCTATGGCTACACCTTC; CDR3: CATSRDSGGYGYTF
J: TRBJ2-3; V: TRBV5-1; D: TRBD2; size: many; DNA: TGCGCCAGCAGCAAAGCGGGATCTCCAGATACGCAGTATTTT; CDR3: CASSKAGSPDTQYF
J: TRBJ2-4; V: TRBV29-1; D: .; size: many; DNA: TGCAGCGTTTTGTCCGGAGGGGGAAACATTCAGTACTTC; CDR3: CSVLSGGGNIQYF
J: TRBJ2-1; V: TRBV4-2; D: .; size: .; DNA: TGTGCCAGCAGCCATGGACCAGGGCGGGATGAGCAGTTCTTC; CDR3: CASSHGPGRDEQFF
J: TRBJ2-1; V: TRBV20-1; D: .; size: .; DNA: TGCAGTGCTAGGATTGGCGCAGGTATTTCCTACAATGAGCAGTTCTTC; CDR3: CSARIGAGISYNEQFF
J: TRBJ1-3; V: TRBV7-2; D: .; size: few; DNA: TGTGCCAGCAGCCGATCCCCCCCCCTCTCTGGAAACACCATATATTTT; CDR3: CASSRSPPLSGNTIYF
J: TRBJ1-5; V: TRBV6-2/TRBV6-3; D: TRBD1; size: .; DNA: TGTGCCAGCAGTATACGGACAGGCGGTGGCAATCAGCCCCAGCATTTT; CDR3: CASSIRTGGGNQPQHF
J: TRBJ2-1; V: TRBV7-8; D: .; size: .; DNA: TGTGCCAGCAGCCCCCGGGTGGGGGTAAACAATGAGCAGTTCTTC; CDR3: CASSPRVGVNNEQFF
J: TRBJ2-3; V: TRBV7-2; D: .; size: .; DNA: TGTGCCAGCAGCGCCGGACAAGCAGATACGCAGTATTTT; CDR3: CASSAGQADTQYF
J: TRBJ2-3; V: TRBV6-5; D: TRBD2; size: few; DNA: TGTGCCAGCAGTTACTCGCCGGGACTAGCGGGGGGATCCGGTGATACGCAGTATTTT; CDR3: CASSYSPGLAGGSGDTQYF
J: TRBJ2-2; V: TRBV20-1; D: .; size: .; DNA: TGCAGTGCTAGGGGAGTTCCCGGGGCCCTCGGTCATACCGGGGAGCTGTTTTTT; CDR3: CSARGVPGALGHTGELFF
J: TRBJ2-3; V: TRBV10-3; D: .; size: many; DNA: TGTGCCATCAGTGACCGGACCCAACTAAAGGGCACAGATACGCAGTATTTT; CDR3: CAISDRTQLKGTDTQYF
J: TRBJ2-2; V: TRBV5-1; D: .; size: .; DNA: TGCGCCAGCAGCTTGTGGGAGGTAAACACCGGGGAGCTGTTTTTT; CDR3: CASSLWEVNTGELFF
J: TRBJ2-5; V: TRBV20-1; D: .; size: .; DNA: TGCAGTGCTAGTAGTCAACAAGAGACCCAGTACTTC; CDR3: CSASSQQETQYF
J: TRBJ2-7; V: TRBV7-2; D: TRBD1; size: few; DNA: TGTGCCAGCAGCCAAGGGACAGGACATCTCTACGAGCAGTACTTC; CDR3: CASSQGTGHLYEQYF
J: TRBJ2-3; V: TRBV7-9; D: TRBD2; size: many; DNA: TGTGCCAGCAGCCGGACTAGCGGGGGCACAGATACGCAGTATTTT; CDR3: CASSRTSGGTDTQYF